These 15 T cell receptor beta chains came from one sample sequenced in a study of blood T cell repertoires in COVID-19 (dated by TCRdb to 2020 to 2022). The library was obtained by the immunoSEQ multiplex PCR assay. TCRdb holds this immuneACCESS table with in-frame rearrangements only. Some clones are missing; in checked studies, unresolved V genes explain under half, and the rest has no known cause. Recorded for this sample are just over 350,000 clones; about 86% of them occurred a single time. The leading ten clones occupy roughly 7.1% of the sample. Sequenced input: peripheral blood. The receptors here all came from a woman aged 55-69 years with COVID-19, enrolled during active disease.

The rearrangement joins TRBV6-2 or TRBV6-3 to TRBJ2-4; 7 bases map to TRBD1. Germline V gene lookup returns CDR1 MNHEY and CDR2 SVGEGT. The CDR3 is 16 amino acids. The ends lost 1 base at V and 2 bases at J; junction bases unmatched: 5. Here the CDR3 reads CASSYYEQGTKNIQYF. As DNA, the CDR3 is TGTGCCAGCAGTTACTACGAACAGGGGACCAAAAACATTCAGTACTTC.

This sequence joins TRBV5-1 and TRBJ1-2, with TRBD1 matching 8 bases. The CDR3 has 13 residues. CDR1 is SGHRS and CDR2 is YFSETQ in the germline V gene. V dropped 2 bases and J dropped 8; count of bases not matched to a gene: 5. The CDR3 here is CASSFLDRDGYTF. As DNA, the CDR3 is TGCGCCAGCAGCTTTCTGGACAGGGACGGCTACACCTTC.

The chain recombines TRBV28 with TRBJ2-1, with 8 bases that match TRBD2. Trimming cost V 8 bases and J 2 bases; bases outside gene matches: 35. The CDR3 is made up of 24 amino acids. Germline V gene data show CDR1 as MDHEN and CDR2 as SYDVKM. The CDR3 DNA reads as TGTGCCAGCGGGACTGGAGGAGTTTGGCGCTCGCCAGCGGGGGCCCCGGTGACCTACAATGAGCAGTTCTTC. Its translation is CASGTGGVWRSPAGAPVTYNEQFF.

This chain links TRBV11-3 with TRBJ1-2; 10 bases map to TRBD1. Germline CDR1 is SGHNT and CDR2 is YENEEA. The junction had 16 bases not matched to a gene; V was cut back by 1 base and J by 2 bases. The CDR3 covers 20 residues. The CDR3 sequence: CASSLAGYGVPGQGNYGYTF. In nucleotides, the CDR3 is TGTGCCAGCAGCTTAGCGGGGTACGGGGTGCCGGGACAGGGGAACTATGGCTACACCTTC.

The gene calls are TRBV3-1 (or the pseudogene TRBV3-2) and TRBJ1-2, with unresolved D. The germline V gene encodes CDR1 LGHDT and CDR2 YNNKEL (reference sequence). CDR3 size: 16 residues. Trimming took 1 base from V and 2 from J, leaving 14 bases between them. The CDR3 nucleotides read TGTGCCAGCAGCCAAGGTGGTGGCATTTTCAACTATGGCTACACCTTC. Amino acid sequence: CASSQGGGIFNYGYTF.

This chain joins TRBV27 and TRBJ2-5; tentative D call: TRBD2 (7 bases). The CDR3 extends over 16 amino acids. The V end was cut by 2 bases, the J end by 5 bases, with 18 bases between. The germline V gene has CDR1 MNHEY and CDR2 SMNVEV (reference sequence). Written as DNA, the CDR3 is TGTGCCAGCAGTTTAAACTGGGGGGGCAGCTCGGAGACCCAGTACTTC. Translation: CASSLNWGGSSETQYF.

V is TRBV5-6 and J is TRBJ1-6; 9 positions agree with TRBD1. Germline CDR1 and CDR2: SGHDT and YYEEEE. The CDR3 totals 15 residues. Trimming cost V 4 bases and J 8 bases; bases outside gene matches: 7. CDR3 nucleotides: TGTGCCAGCAGCCCCCGGGACAGGGTTTATTCACCCCTCCACTTT. It translates to CASSPRDRVYSPLHF.

V is TRBV27 and J is TRBJ2-3; 8 nucleotides match TRBD2. The CDR3 runs 15 residues. Germline lookup yields CDR1 MNHEY and CDR2 SMNVEV (reference sequence). The ends lost 4 bases at V and 4 bases at J; junction bases unmatched: 7. This CDR3 is CASSSPGLGSDTQYF. The DNA of the CDR3 is TGTGCCAGCAGTTCACCGGGACTAGGTTCAGATACGCAGTATTTT.

V and J are TRBV5-1 and TRBJ1-4; TRBD1 matches 10 bases. Unmatched junction bases numbered 2, after V lost 0 bases and J lost 6 bases. This CDR3 has 15 residues. The germline V gene encodes CDR1 SGHRS and CDR2 YFSETQ. This CDR3 is CASSLGGTGDEKLFF. CDR3 in DNA: TGCGCCAGCAGCTTGGGGGGGACAGGGGATGAAAAACTGTTTTTT.

The rearrangement links TRBV4-1 to TRBJ2-3, with 12 bases fitting TRBD2. In germline, CDR1 is MGHRA, CDR2 YSYEKL. The CDR3 runs to 15 residues. With 1 base clipped from V and 9 bases from J, the junction kept 5 bases outside the gene matches. CDR3 nucleotide sequence: TGCGCCAGCAGCCAAGTAACTAGCGGGGGGACGACGCAGTATTTT. Its protein is CASSQVTSGGTTQYF.

V usage is TRBV6-6 and J usage is TRBJ1-6; D gene unclear. Germline lookup yields CDR1 MNHNY and CDR2 SVGAGI (reference sequence). The CDR3 extends over 12 amino acids. Trimming pared 7 bases from V and 3 bases from J, leaving 4 bases between. DNA for the CDR3: TGTGCCAGCATGAGCTATAATTCACCCCTCCACTTT. Protein sequence: CASMSYNSPLHF.

CDR3 sequence: CASGPPIAGAPIDTQYF. The CDR3 DNA sequence: TGTGCTAGTGGTCCCCCGATAGCGGGGGCCCCCATCGATACGCAGTATTTT. The chain uses TRBV12-5 and TRBJ2-3; 9 bases are a match to TRBD2. The CDR3 is made up of 17 amino acids. Germline loops: CDR1 LGHNT, CDR2 FRNRAP. V lost 5 bases to trimming and J lost 6 bases; unmatched junction nucleotides: 15.

The chain is built from TRBV6-5 and TRBJ2-1; 10 bases map to TRBD1. Germline V CDR1 and CDR2: MNHEY, SVGAGI. The CDR3 extends over 13 amino acids. V lost 10 bases to trimming and J lost 5 bases; unmatched junction nucleotides: 5. Here the CDR3 DNA reads TGTGCCACCTGGACAGGGGGGAACAATGAGCAGTTCTTC. Translating it yields CATWTGGNNEQFF.

This clone has just a few counts. This chain links TRBV6-5 with TRBJ2-2, with D tentatively TRBD1 (6 bases). Germline values: CDR1 MNHEY, CDR2 SVGAGI. The V gene lost 5 bases and the J gene lost 5 bases, with 15 bases spanning the gap. The CDR3 contains 15 residues. CDR3 loop: CASSHRFTGTGELFF. The CDR3 DNA reads TGTGCCAGCAGTCATCGATTTACAGGGACCGGGGAGCTGTTTTTT.

The chain couples TRBV9 to TRBJ2-1, with 13 bases fitting TRBD2. Germline V CDR1 and CDR2: SGDLS, YYNGEE. J was trimmed by 7 bases and V by 4 bases; bases with no gene match: 11. The CDR3 sequence is 17 residues long. The CDR3 coding sequence is TGTGCCAGCAGCCCCGGGACTAGCGGGATACTTCTGAATGAGCAGTTCTTC. Protein sequence: CASSPGTSGILLNEQFF.